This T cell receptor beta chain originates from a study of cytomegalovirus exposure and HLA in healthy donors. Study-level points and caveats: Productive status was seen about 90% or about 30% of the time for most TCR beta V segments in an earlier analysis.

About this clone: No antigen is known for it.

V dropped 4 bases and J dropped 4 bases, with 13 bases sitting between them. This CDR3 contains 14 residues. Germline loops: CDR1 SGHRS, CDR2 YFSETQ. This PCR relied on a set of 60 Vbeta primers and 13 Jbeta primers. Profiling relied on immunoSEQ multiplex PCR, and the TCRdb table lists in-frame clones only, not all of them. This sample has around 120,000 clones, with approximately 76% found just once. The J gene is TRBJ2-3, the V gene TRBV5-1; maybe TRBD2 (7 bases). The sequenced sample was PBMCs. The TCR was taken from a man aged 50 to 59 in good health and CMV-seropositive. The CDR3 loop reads CASSGGAGADTQYF. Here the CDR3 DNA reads TGCGCCAGCAGCGGGGGGGCCGGGGCAGATACGCAGTATTTT.